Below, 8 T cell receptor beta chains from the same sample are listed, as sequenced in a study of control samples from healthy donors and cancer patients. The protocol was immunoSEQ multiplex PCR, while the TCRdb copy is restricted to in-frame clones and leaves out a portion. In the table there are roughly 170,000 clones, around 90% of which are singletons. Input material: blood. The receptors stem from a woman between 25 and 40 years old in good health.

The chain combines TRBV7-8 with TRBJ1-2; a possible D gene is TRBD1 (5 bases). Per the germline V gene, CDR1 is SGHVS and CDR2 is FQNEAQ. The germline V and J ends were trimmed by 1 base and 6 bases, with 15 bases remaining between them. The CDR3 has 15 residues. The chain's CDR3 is CASSLDGAGGHGYTF. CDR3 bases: TGTGCCAGCAGCTTAGATGGGGCCGGTGGACATGGCTACACCTTC.

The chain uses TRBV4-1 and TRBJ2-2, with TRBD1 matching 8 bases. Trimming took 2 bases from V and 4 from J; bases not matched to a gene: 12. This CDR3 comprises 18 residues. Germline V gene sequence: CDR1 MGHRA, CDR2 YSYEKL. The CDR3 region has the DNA TGCGCCAGCAGCCAATCAGTGACAGGGGTTCTCGGCACCGGGGAGCTGTTTTTT. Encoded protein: CASSQSVTGVLGTGELFF.

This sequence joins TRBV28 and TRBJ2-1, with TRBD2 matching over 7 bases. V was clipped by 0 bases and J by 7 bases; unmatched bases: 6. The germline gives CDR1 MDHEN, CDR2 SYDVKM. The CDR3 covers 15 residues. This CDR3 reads CASSLWGDYNNEQFF. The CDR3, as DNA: TGTGCCAGCAGTTTATGGGGGGACTATAATAATGAGCAGTTCTTC. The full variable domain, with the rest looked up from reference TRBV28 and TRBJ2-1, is DVKVTQSSRYLVKRTGEKVFLECVQDMDHENMFWYRQDPGLGLRLIYFSYDVKMKEKGDIPEGYSVSREKKERFSLILESASTNQTSMYLCASSLWGDYNNEQFFGPGTRLTVL.

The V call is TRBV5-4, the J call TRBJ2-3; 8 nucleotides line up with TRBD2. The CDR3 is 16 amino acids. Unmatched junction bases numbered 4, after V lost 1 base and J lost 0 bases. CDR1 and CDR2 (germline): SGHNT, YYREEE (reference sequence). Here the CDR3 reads CASSLLAGYSTDTQYF. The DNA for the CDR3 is TGTGCCAGCAGCTTGCTAGCGGGTTATAGCACAGATACGCAGTATTTT.

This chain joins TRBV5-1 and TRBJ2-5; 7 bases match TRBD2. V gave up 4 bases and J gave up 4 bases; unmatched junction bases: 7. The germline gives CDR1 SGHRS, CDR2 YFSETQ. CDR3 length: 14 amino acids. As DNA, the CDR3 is TGCGCCAGCAGCGCGTTACTAGCGAGAGAGACCCAGTACTTC. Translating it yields CASSALLARETQYF.

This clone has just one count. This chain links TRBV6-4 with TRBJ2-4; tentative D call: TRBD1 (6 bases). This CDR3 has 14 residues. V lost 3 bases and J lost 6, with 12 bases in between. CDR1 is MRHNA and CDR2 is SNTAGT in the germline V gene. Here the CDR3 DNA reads TGTGCCAGCAGTGAAGTACAGGGCGCAAACATTCAGTACTTC. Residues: CASSEVQGANIQYF.

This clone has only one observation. This CDR3 reads CASSQNLGRSTDTQYF. CDR3 DNA: TGCGCCAGCAGCCAAAACCTGGGCAGGAGCACAGATACGCAGTATTTT. This chain connects TRBV4-1 to TRBJ2-3, with unresolved D. Deletions cut 2 bases from V and 0 bases from J, with 12 bases between. CDR1 and CDR2 (germline): MGHRA, YSYEKL. This CDR3 region has 16 residues.

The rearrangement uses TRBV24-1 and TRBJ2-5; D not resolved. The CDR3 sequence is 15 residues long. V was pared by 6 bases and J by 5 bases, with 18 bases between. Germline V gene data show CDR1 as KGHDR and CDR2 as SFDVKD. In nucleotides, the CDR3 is TGTGCCACCAGTCTCTCGGACGGGTTTATCGAGACCCAGTACTTC. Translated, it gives CATSLSDGFIETQYF.